What follows describes a single T cell receptor (beta chain). As yet, its antigen is unknown. Libraries were prepared by immunoSEQ multiplex PCR; TCRdb keeps only in-frame clonotypes and omits some of them. The sample carries 120,000 to 150,000 clones, about 93% recorded once. Germline loops: CDR1 ENHRY, CDR2 SYGVKD. The V gene lost 8 bases and the J gene lost 4 bases, with 12 bases spanning the gap. This CDR3 has 13 residues. These data belong to a study of T cell responses to AZD1222 COVID-19 vaccine. General study results and limits: Spike regions recognized by vaccine-associated CD4 TCRs spanned the protein, led by 160-218 and 743-854.

The material sequenced was peripheral blood, taken 28 days after the second AZD1222 dose. This TCR came from an adult who received the AZD1222 COVID-19 vaccine. This chain joins TRBV10-3 and TRBJ2-1; either TRBD1 or TRBD2 may fit D (7 bases each). CDR3 amino acids: CAISGGEYNEQFF. The CDR3 DNA sequence: TGTGCCATCTCAGGGGGGGAGTACAATGAGCAGTTCTTC.